The clone carrying this T cell receptor (beta chain) showed up many times. Germline V gene lookup returns CDR1 SGHTA and CDR2 FQGNSA. This CDR3 comprises 16 residues. V was trimmed by 6 bases and J by 7 bases, leaving 19 bases between them. Tregs were sorted as CD4+CD25+CD127-/low cells. TCRdb fed the 5' RACE reads into MiXCR, producing one record per CDR3 protein. The sample has 46,000 or so distinct CDR3 sequences, more than 20% seen once. The sequenced material came from Tregs sorted from a lymph node. The receptor was isolated from a female donor with breast cancer. J is TRBJ1-6 and V is TRBV7-2; D is possibly TRBD1 (5 bases). This CDR3 is CASRAIVRGINSPLHF. The CDR3 DNA follows: TGTGCCAGCAGAGCTATCGTCCGGGGGATCAATTCACCCCTCCACTTT.